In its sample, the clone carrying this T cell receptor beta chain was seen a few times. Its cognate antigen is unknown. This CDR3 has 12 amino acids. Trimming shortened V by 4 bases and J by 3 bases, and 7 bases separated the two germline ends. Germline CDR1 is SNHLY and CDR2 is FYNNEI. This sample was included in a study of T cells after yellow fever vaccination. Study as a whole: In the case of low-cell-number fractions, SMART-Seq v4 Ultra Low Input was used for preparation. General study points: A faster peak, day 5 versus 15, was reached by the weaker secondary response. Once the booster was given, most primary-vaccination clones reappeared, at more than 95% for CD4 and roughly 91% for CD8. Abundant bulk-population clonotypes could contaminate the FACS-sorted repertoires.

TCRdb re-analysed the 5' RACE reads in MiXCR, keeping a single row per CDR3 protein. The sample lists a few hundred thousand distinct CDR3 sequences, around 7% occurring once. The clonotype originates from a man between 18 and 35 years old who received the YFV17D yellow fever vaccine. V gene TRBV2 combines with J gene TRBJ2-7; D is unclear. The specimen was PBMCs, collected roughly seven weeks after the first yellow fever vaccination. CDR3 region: CASSVWGYEQYV. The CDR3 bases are TGTGCCAGCAGTGTTTGGGGCTACGAGCAGTACGTC.